Included here is one T cell receptor (beta chain) sequence, with context. Its antigen is unknown. The sample originates from a study of radiation and T cells in renal cell carcinoma. Whole-study findings and limits: Without pretreatment biopsies, baseline tumor clonotype presence was undetermined. From baseline, blood top tumor clonotypes peaked at 2 weeks post-radiation.

Repertoires were generated with immunoSEQ multiplex PCR, while TCRdb's copy carries only in-frame clones and drops some. The sample holds around 170,000 clones, approximately 90% seen once. Time point of the sample: blood 4 weeks post-SBRT, at nephrectomy. Treatment defined: 15 Gy SBRT to primary tumor, nephrectomy 4 weeks later. Trimming cost V 5 bases and J 5 bases, with 18 bases left between them. The CDR3 runs 15 residues. Germline CDR1 is PRHDT and CDR2 is FYEKMQ (reference sequence). This rearrangement joins TRBV13 to TRBJ2-5, with D maybe TRBD1 (5 bases). Here the sequenced sample was blood, taken from a patient whose treatment included radiotherapy and nephrectomy. The TCR originated in a woman aged 45 to 65 with renal cell carcinoma. The CDR3 bases are TGTGCCAGCAGCACCTCTTTCAGGGCCGGGGAGACCCAGTACTTC. Translated: CASSTSFRAGETQYF.